This TCR beta chain was captured in a study of regulatory T cells in long-lasting Graves disease. Across the whole study: Persistent cases took antithyroid drugs over 5 years and stayed TSH receptor antibody positive.

This clonotype showed up many times. HTBI primers from iRepertoire and Arm-PCR of CDR3 regions yielded the TCR beta libraries. MiXCR was run by TCRdb on the multiplex PCR reads, yielding one entry per CDR3 protein. Among about 430,000 distinct CDR3 sequences listed, roughly 23% were seen once. The V gene lost 4 bases and the J gene lost 5 bases, with 8 bases spanning the gap. Germline CDR1 reads SNHLY; CDR2 reads FYNNEI. This CDR3 region has 12 residues. The sample's time point: persistent/refractory GD, antithyroid drugs over 5 years with positive TRAb. TCR sequences were obtained from RNA taken from PBMCs.

This clonotype was sampled from a female donor with Graves disease. This sequence joins TRBV2 and TRBJ2-5; D ambiguous. Sequenced material: peripheral blood mononuclear cells (PBMCs), taken when the disease was refractory, from a patient treated with antithyroid drugs. DNA for the CDR3: TGTGCCAGCAGTGTTGAGCCGGAGACCCAGTACTTC. Protein: CASSVEPETQYF.